A single T cell receptor (beta chain) is shown here with its context. Its antigen specificity is not known. One base away there is no much larger clone; base qualities are not given. These data are taken from a study of blood T cell repertoires in COVID-19 (TCRdb year 2020). For context, the study as a whole: Collaborator samples came from the United States, Italy and Spain and covered acute and convalescent phases of COVID-19. A de-identified subject ID, COVID-19 status, age in years and sex were almost always included in the sample metadata. Samples were obtained from the ongoing ImmuneRACE study (first 160 participants) and from about 1,300 subjects provided by 6 global collaborators. The repertoires were made available in a free public database intended to serve as a resource for research on the immune response to SARS-CoV-2. The prospective study material was composed of cDNA or gDNA derived from T cells, B-cell-depleted T cells, or PBMCs. Where available, HLA class I and class II types were taken from metadata supplied by the sample provider and were not determined by assay-based typing. Subjects who had been exposed to COVID-19, were actively infected with it, or had recovered from it provided the deeply sampled blood TCRbeta repertoires that made up the dataset.

The immunoSEQ Assay, a bias-controlled multiplex PCR, was used to amplify TCRbeta CDR3 regions from genomic DNA. Per the authors' processing: The number of nucleated cells in each sample was estimated by amplification of reference gene primers within the assay. Sequence reads were collapsed and filtered to measure the absolute abundance of every unique TCRbeta CDR3 rearrangement. For each sample, productive Simpson clonality was calculated as the square root of Simpson's diversity index over productive rearrangements. Drawn from immuneACCESS, this table holds only the in-frame rearrangements with V and J called that TCRdb kept. Clones are partly lost; checked studies trace under half to an unresolved V gene and leave the rest unexplained. V, J and clone size derive from that table, while D and trimming were established from the DNA sequence. The sample table lists about 250,000 clones, about 91% of them with a count of one. In total, the top ten clones hold roughly 6% of the sample.

What the study reported, not specific to this receptor: Clinical and demographic metadata were provided uncurated, with the amount varying by source and participant.

One collaborating source in Seattle enrolled patients during active infection and followed them longitudinally through the course of disease. Each collaborating institution followed its own protocols to collect whole blood in K2EDTA tubes. For TCRbeta analysis, collaborators shipped samples in one of three forms: frozen whole blood, isolated PBMCs, or DNA extracted from either of those sample types. V is pared back by 4 bases and J by 3 bases, with 15 bases lying between the germline termini. Including the terminal cysteine and phenylalanine, the CDR3 comprises 16 residues. Kept here is only the CDR3 DNA, which spans 48 bases and is read in frame from base 1. According to the germline V gene, CDR1 reads SGHVS and CDR2 reads FNYEAQ.

The sample was peripheral blood. The receptor was isolated from a woman aged 25 to 45 with COVID-19, enrolled during active disease. The rearranged chain carries TRBV7-6 and TRBJ1-4; TRBD1 is a weak D gene call, 5 bases matching. The sequence in DNA is TGTGCCAGCAGCTCACGGGGGATGGGGGCTAATGAAAAACTGTTTTTT. This codes for CASSSRGMGANEKLFF.